One and the same sample provided the 15 T cell receptor beta chains below, sequenced in a study of blood T cell repertoires in COVID-19. The protocol was immunoSEQ multiplex PCR, while the TCRdb copy is restricted to in-frame clones and leaves out a portion. The table lists tens of thousands of clones, around 79% of them singletons. The specimen was peripheral blood. These receptors originate from a human donor in a cohort sampled during active COVID-19.

The V and J genes are TRBV28 and TRBJ2-7, with 9 bases fitting TRBD1. Germline lookup yields CDR1 MDHEN and CDR2 SYDVKM. CDR3 length equals 17 residues. Trimming removed 4 bases from V and 2 bases from J; junction bases left unmatched: 12. CDR3 DNA sequence: TGTGCCAGCAGTTGGCTGGGGGGGACAGGGAGGACCTACGAGCAGTACTTC. As protein: CASSWLGGTGRTYEQYF.

The chain links TRBV28 to TRBJ1-1; D call uncertain. Germline-derived CDR1 and CDR2 are MDHEN and SYDVKM. This CDR3 has 11 residues. V lost 5 bases and J 8 bases, leaving 9 bases between the germline ends. The CDR3 reads CASSLSPEAFF. The CDR3 nucleotides are TGTGCCAGCAGTCTTTCCCCGGAAGCTTTCTTT.

The V gene is TRBV4-1, the J gene TRBJ2-7; D is undetermined. The V end lost 2 bases, the J end lost 6 bases, and 8 bases lay between the germline ends. This CDR3 region has 12 residues. CDR1 and CDR2 (germline): MGHRA, YSYEKL. Here the CDR3 DNA reads TGCGCCAGCAGCCAACCATACGGCGAGCAGTACTTC. It is translated as CASSQPYGEQYF.

This clone was seen only once. The chain is built from TRBV9 and TRBJ2-3, with 7 bases matching TRBD2. Losses at the gene ends were 4 bases for V and 4 bases for J; bases not matched to a gene: 12. CDR3 length: 16 amino acids. The germline gives CDR1 SGDLS, CDR2 YYNGEE. The chain's CDR3 is CASSSRARESPDTQYF. CDR3 coding DNA: TGTGCCAGCAGCTCCCGGGCGCGGGAGTCCCCAGATACGCAGTATTTT.

The V and J genes are TRBV28 and TRBJ2-7; no firm D call. CDR1 and CDR2 (germline): MDHEN, SYDVKM. Trimming left V 5 bases short and J 1 base short, with 9 bases between. This CDR3 has 13 residues. This chain's CDR3 is CASSPGSSYEQYF. In DNA form, the CDR3 reads TGTGCCAGCAGTCCCGGGTCGTCCTACGAGCAGTACTTC. The full variable domain, rest sourced from reference TRBV28 and TRBJ2-7, is DVKVTQSSRYLVKRTGEKVFLECVQDMDHENMFWYRQDPGLGLRLIYFSYDVKMKEKGDIPEGYSVSREKKERFSLILESASTNQTSMYLCASSPGSSYEQYFGPGTRLTVT.

The chain uses TRBV5-8 and TRBJ2-3; TRBD2 aligns across 9 bases. Germline trimming cut 2 bases from V and 3 bases from J; bases unmatched to any gene: 4. Germline lookup yields CDR1 SGHTS and CDR2 YDEGEE. This CDR3 has 15 residues. CDR3 coding DNA: TGTGCCAGCAGCTTTAGCGGGAGTGGAACAGATACGCAGTATTTT. Protein sequence: CASSFSGSGTDTQYF.

In its sample, this clone was seen once. The V and J genes are TRBV19 and TRBJ2-7, with 11 bases lining up with TRBD2. Germline CDR1 LNHDA, CDR2 SQIVND (reference sequence). The CDR3 is made up of 19 amino acids. Losses at the gene ends were 6 bases for V and 0 bases for J; bases not matched to a gene: 16. CDR3 amino acids: CASSVYPGTSGRRSYEQYF. CDR3 DNA sequence: TGTGCCAGTAGCGTTTATCCCGGGACTAGCGGTCGTCGCTCCTACGAGCAGTACTTC.

Written as DNA, the CDR3 is TGTGCCAGCAGCTTCGGAGGGAGGTTAGACACCGGGGAGCTGTTTTTT. Translation: CASSFGGRLDTGELFF. This chain joins TRBV11-2 and TRBJ2-2; D perhaps matches TRBD2 (6 bases). Germline CDR1 and CDR2: SGHAT and FQNNGV. V was cut by 3 bases and J by 3 bases, with 14 bases left in between. The CDR3 loop spans 16 amino acids. The full variable domain, its missing parts supplied by reference TRBV11-2 and TRBJ2-2, is EAGVAQSPRYKIIEKRQSVAFWCNPISGHATLYWYQQILGQGPKLLIQFQNNGVVDDSQLPKDRFSAERLKGVDSTLKIQPAKLEDSAVYLCASSFGGRLDTGELFFGEGSRLTVL.

Here the CDR3 reads CASSVKASGSYEQYF. The CDR3 DNA reads as TGTGCCAGCAGTGTCAAGGCTAGCGGTTCCTACGAGCAGTACTTC. This chain links TRBV27 with TRBJ2-7; TRBD2 matches 7 bases. Germline CDR1 is MNHEY and CDR2 is SMNVEV (reference sequence). This CDR3 spans 15 amino acids. V lost 5 bases to trimming and J lost 1 base; unmatched junction nucleotides: 8.

A few counts support this clone. CDR3 protein: CASSFSGQWLGTGELFF. The CDR3 coding sequence is TGTGCCAGCAGCTTTTCAGGACAGTGGCTTGGCACCGGGGAGCTGTTTTTT. The chain couples TRBV11-2 to TRBJ2-2, with a possible D match to TRBD1 (6 bases). CDR1 SGHAT and CDR2 FQNNGV come from the germline V gene. V was clipped by 3 bases and J by 4 bases, with 18 bases between them. The CDR3 runs 17 residues.

The rearrangement links TRBV27 to TRBJ2-7; a possible D gene is TRBD1 (5 bases). The ends were cut back, 3 bases at V and 5 bases at J, with 14 bases in the middle. There are 14 residues in the CDR3. The germline gives CDR1 MNHEY, CDR2 SMNVEV (reference sequence). The CDR3 nucleotides read TGTGCCAGCAGTTTGTCAGGGAATGCGCACGAGCAGTACTTC. This gives the protein CASSLSGNAHEQYF.

The chain links TRBV7-9 to TRBJ1-6; TRBD1 matches 10 bases. Trimming at V came to 5 bases and at J to 10 bases, leaving 5 bases not matched to a gene. In germline, CDR1 is SEHNR, CDR2 FQNEAQ (reference sequence). This CDR3 spans 14 amino acids. The CDR3 loop reads CASSRGTGESPLHF. The CDR3 nucleotides read TGTGCCAGCAGCCGCGGGACAGGGGAATCACCCCTCCACTTT.

CDR3 region: CASSQESASGSYEQYF. The CDR3 coding sequence is TGCGCCAGCAGCCAAGAATCGGCTAGCGGGAGCTACGAGCAGTACTTC. The chain employs TRBV4-1 and TRBJ2-7; 10 nucleotides match TRBD2. This CDR3 is built from 16 residues. V gave up 0 bases and J gave up 3 bases; unmatched junction bases: 5. Germline lookup yields CDR1 MGHRA and CDR2 YSYEKL.

V is TRBV18 and J is TRBJ2-5; D not resolved. CDR1 and CDR2 from the germline V gene are KGHSH and LQKENI. Trimming left V 0 bases short and J 5 bases short, with 10 bases between. The CDR3 runs 14 residues. The CDR3 is CASSPPQVQETQYF. The CDR3 nucleotides read TGTGCCAGCTCACCACCCCAGGTCCAGGAGACCCAGTACTTC.

The genes are TRBV19 and TRBJ2-2; 12 positions match TRBD2. CDR3 length equals 17 residues. The trim removed 5 bases at V and 6 bases at J, leaving 10 bases unmatched. Germline V CDR1 and CDR2: LNHDA, SQIVND (reference sequence). The CDR3 protein is CASSPRLAGEYPGELFF. DNA of the CDR3: TGTGCCAGTAGTCCACGACTAGCGGGAGAATATCCCGGGGAGCTGTTTTTT.